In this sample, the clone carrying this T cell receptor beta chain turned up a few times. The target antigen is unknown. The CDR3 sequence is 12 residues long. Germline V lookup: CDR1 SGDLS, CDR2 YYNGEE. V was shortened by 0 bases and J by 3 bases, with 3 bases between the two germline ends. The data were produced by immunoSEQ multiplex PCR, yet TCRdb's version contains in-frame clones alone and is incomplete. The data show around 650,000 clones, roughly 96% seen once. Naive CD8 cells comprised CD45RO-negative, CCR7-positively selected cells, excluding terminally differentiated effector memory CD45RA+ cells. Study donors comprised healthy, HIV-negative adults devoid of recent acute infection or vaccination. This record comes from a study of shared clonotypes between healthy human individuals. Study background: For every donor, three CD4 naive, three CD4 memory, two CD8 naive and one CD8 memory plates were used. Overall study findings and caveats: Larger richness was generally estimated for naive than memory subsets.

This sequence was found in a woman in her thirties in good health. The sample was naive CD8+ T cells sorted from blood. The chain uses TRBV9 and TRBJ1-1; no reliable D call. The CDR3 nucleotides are TGTGCCAGCAGCGTAGCGGACACTGAAGCTTTCTTT. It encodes CASSVADTEAFF. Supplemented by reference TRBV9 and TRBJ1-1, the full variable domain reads DSGVTQTPKHLITATGQRVTLRCSPRSGDLSVYWYQQSLDQGLQFLIQYYNGEERAKGNILERFSAQQFPDLHSELNLSSLELGDSALYFCASSVADTEAFFGQGTRLTVV.